A selection of T cell receptor beta chains follows, all from one sample in a study of blood T cells in healthy people across ages. Each CDR3 protein gets one entry after TCRdb re-called the 5' RACE reads with MiXCR. There are around 1,600,000 distinct CDR3 sequences in the sample; less than 45% occur only once, and under 5% lies in the top ten. Sequencing was carried out using blood. These receptors all stem from a woman aged 18-29 years in good health. The CDR3 runs from the conserved cysteine through the conserved F or W. The D gene is left open where the match is weak. A row's size may be missing; if present it is once, few, many or a size class.

CDR3nt: TGTGCTAGTGGGAACCAAGCGGGAGCCATCTACAATGAGCAGTTCTTC
CDR3aa: CASGNQAGAIYNEQFF
j_gene: TRBJ2-1
d_gene: TRBD2
abundance: .
v_gene: TRBV12-5

CDR3nt: TGCGCCAGCCGGTCCCTATCGGGCAGCACAGATACGCAGTATTTT
CDR3aa: CASRSLSGSTDTQYF
j_gene: TRBJ2-3
d_gene: .
abundance: few
v_gene: TRBV5-1

CDR3nt: TGCAGCGCCGGGGCAGCCTACGAGCAGTACTTC
CDR3aa: CSAGAAYEQYF
j_gene: TRBJ2-7
d_gene: .
abundance: .
v_gene: TRBV20-1

CDR3nt: TGCAGTGCCCCCAGGCAGGCGAAAGGTGGCTACACCTTC
CDR3aa: CSAPRQAKGGYTF
j_gene: TRBJ1-2
d_gene: .
abundance: few
v_gene: TRBV20-1

CDR3nt: TGTGCCAGCAGCTTAGTTTACCGGGCAGATACGCAGTATTTT
CDR3aa: CASSLVYRADTQYF
j_gene: TRBJ2-3
d_gene: .
abundance: few
v_gene: TRBV11-2

CDR3nt: TGCGCCAGCAGCCAAGCCGGGACATTTGAGACCCAGTACTTC
CDR3aa: CASSQAGTFETQYF
j_gene: TRBJ2-5
d_gene: .
abundance: .
v_gene: TRBV4-1

CDR3nt: TGTGCCACCAGCAGAGATGGCAGGAGAAACACTGAAGCTTTCTTT
CDR3aa: CATSRDGRRNTEAFF
j_gene: TRBJ1-1
d_gene: .
abundance: .
v_gene: TRBV15

CDR3nt: TGTACCAGCAGCGTCACGACTAGTAGTGAGCAGTACTTC
CDR3aa: CTSSVTTSSEQYF
j_gene: TRBJ2-7
d_gene: .
abundance: .
v_gene: TRBV9

CDR3nt: TGCAGCGGGGGGACGGGACGCACAGATACGCAGTATTTT
CDR3aa: CSGGTGRTDTQYF
j_gene: TRBJ2-3
d_gene: .
abundance: .
v_gene: TRBV29-1

CDR3nt: TGTGCCACCAGCGGCGGGACAGCCACAGATACGCAGTATTTT
CDR3aa: CATSGGTATDTQYF
j_gene: TRBJ2-3
d_gene: .
abundance: many
v_gene: TRBV15

CDR3nt: TGTGCCAGCTCAAATGGACAGGGACTTACCTACGAGCAGTACTTC
CDR3aa: CASSNGQGLTYEQYF
j_gene: TRBJ2-7
d_gene: TRBD1
abundance: .
v_gene: TRBV18

CDR3nt: TGCAGCTGCGGGGGACCCTACGAGCAGTACTTC
CDR3aa: CSCGGPYEQYF
j_gene: TRBJ2-7
d_gene: TRBD2
abundance: few
v_gene: TRBV20-1

CDR3nt: TGCAGTGCTAGAGAGGGGGGCAGGACAGATACGCAGTATTTT
CDR3aa: CSAREGGRTDTQYF
j_gene: TRBJ2-3
d_gene: .
abundance: few
v_gene: TRBV20-1

CDR3nt: TGCAGCGTTGGGGGGCCAATAACTAACTATGGCTACACCTTC
CDR3aa: CSVGGPITNYGYTF
j_gene: TRBJ1-2
d_gene: .
abundance: few
v_gene: TRBV29-1

CDR3nt: TGTGCCAGCAGTAGGACATTAGATCAGCCCCAGCATTTT
CDR3aa: CASSRTLDQPQHF
j_gene: TRBJ1-5
d_gene: .
abundance: few
v_gene: TRBV14

CDR3nt: TGTGTCAGCAGGCCCAGAGTTTACACTGAAGCTTTCTTT
CDR3aa: CVSRPRVYTEAFF
j_gene: TRBJ1-1
d_gene: .
abundance: .
v_gene: TRBV6-5

CDR3nt: TGTGCCAGCAGCGTGGTCGGACTAGACAATGAGCAGTTCTTC
CDR3aa: CASSVVGLDNEQFF
j_gene: TRBJ2-1
d_gene: TRBD2
abundance: few
v_gene: TRBV9

CDR3nt: TGTGCCAGCAGCCTTAACGCGGGGACCTACAATGAGCAGTTCTTC
CDR3aa: CASSLNAGTYNEQFF
j_gene: TRBJ2-1
d_gene: .
abundance: few
v_gene: TRBV4-2

CDR3nt: TGCGCCAGCAGCCCCACGGCACTAGCGGACACCTACAATGAGCAGTTCTTC
CDR3aa: CASSPTALADTYNEQFF
j_gene: TRBJ2-1
d_gene: TRBD2
abundance: .
v_gene: TRBV4-3

CDR3nt: TGCAGCGTACGCACAGGGAATGGCTACACCTTC
CDR3aa: CSVRTGNGYTF
j_gene: TRBJ1-2
d_gene: .
abundance: many
v_gene: TRBV29-1

CDR3nt: TGTGCCAGTAGTTCCGACAGAGTATCACTGAACACTGAAGCTTTCTTT
CDR3aa: CASSSDRVSLNTEAFF
j_gene: TRBJ1-1
d_gene: .
abundance: .
v_gene: TRBV19

CDR3nt: TGTGCCAGCAGTTTATCGTTAGAAGTTATGGAGCAGTACTTC
CDR3aa: CASSLSLEVMEQYF
j_gene: TRBJ2-7
d_gene: .
abundance: .
v_gene: TRBV27

CDR3nt: TGTGCCAGCAGCCAAGATCGGAGAACTAATGAAAAACTGTTTTTT
CDR3aa: CASSQDRRTNEKLFF
j_gene: TRBJ1-4
d_gene: .
abundance: few
v_gene: TRBV14

CDR3nt: TGCAGTGCTAGTGCTTTTCCGAGCTCCTACAATGAGCAGTTCTTC
CDR3aa: CSASAFPSSYNEQFF
j_gene: TRBJ2-1
d_gene: .
abundance: .
v_gene: TRBV20-1

CDR3nt: TGCAGTGCTACAGGACCAGCCCGCAATGAGCAGTTCTTC
CDR3aa: CSATGPARNEQFF
j_gene: TRBJ2-1
d_gene: .
abundance: .
v_gene: TRBV20-1

CDR3nt: TGCGCCAGCAGCAGACAGGGGATCAACGAGCAGTACTTC
CDR3aa: CASSRQGINEQYF
j_gene: TRBJ2-7
d_gene: TRBD1
abundance: few
v_gene: TRBV4-1

CDR3nt: TGTGCCAGCAGCTTCGGGGACAATGATCAGTTCTTC
CDR3aa: CASSFGDNDQFF
j_gene: TRBJ2-1
d_gene: .
abundance: .
v_gene: TRBV7-9

CDR3nt: TGTGCCAGCAGCGTAAGGTCTAGCGGGAGGCTCAATGAGCAGTACTTC
CDR3aa: CASSVRSSGRLNEQYF
j_gene: TRBJ2-7
d_gene: TRBD2
abundance: few
v_gene: TRBV9

CDR3nt: TGCAGTGCTAGAGATCTAGCGGGAAGTGAGACCCAGTACTTC
CDR3aa: CSARDLAGSETQYF
j_gene: TRBJ2-5
d_gene: TRBD2
abundance: once
v_gene: TRBV20-1

CDR3nt: TGCAGTGCTGAGGGGGGAATAGACTACGAGCAGTACTTC
CDR3aa: CSAEGGIDYEQYF
j_gene: TRBJ2-7
d_gene: .
abundance: .
v_gene: TRBV20-1